Presented here are 17 T cell receptor beta chains from one specimen sequenced in a study of cytomegalovirus exposure and HLA in healthy donors. Use of 60 Vbeta and 13 Jbeta primers characterized the PCR. Sequencing used immunoSEQ multiplex PCR; TCRdb keeps in-frame clones, though not all of them. Of around 160,000 clones in the sample, around 80% were seen once. The sequencing input was PBMCs. All receptors derive from a woman between 40 and 50 years old in good health and CMV-seropositive.

The V gene is TRBV19, the J gene TRBJ2-7, with TRBD2 matching over 8 bases. The V gene's germline CDR1 is LNHDA and CDR2 SQIVND (reference sequence). V was clipped by 1 base and J by 6 bases; unmatched bases: 5. The CDR3 covers 14 residues. The CDR3 reads CASSIGGTRAEQYF. DNA of the CDR3: TGTGCCAGTAGTATAGGTGGGACTAGGGCCGAGCAGTACTTC.

The rearrangement joins TRBV28 to TRBJ2-1, with D possibly matching TRBD1 (6 bases). This CDR3 region has 13 residues. V lost 6 bases and J lost 8, with 14 bases in between. Germline values: CDR1 MDHEN, CDR2 SYDVKM. CDR3 in amino acids: CASRVGQSDEQFF. CDR3 nucleotides: TGTGCCAGCAGGGTAGGACAGTCCGATGAGCAGTTCTTC.

This clone was seen more than once but under ten times. The chain carries TRBV15 and TRBJ2-5, with D hard to call. CDR1 and CDR2 from the germline V gene are LNHNV and YYDKDF (reference sequence). The CDR3 covers 14 residues. The ends were cut back, 2 bases at V and 1 base at J, with 8 bases in the middle. The CDR3 coding sequence is TGTGCCACCAGCAGACAGGATTTCCAAGAGACCCAGTACTTC. It is translated as CATSRQDFQETQYF.

The J gene is TRBJ2-2, the V gene TRBV6-1; D remains ambiguous. From germline, CDR1 is MNHNS and CDR2 SASEGT. V was shortened by 1 base and J by 9 bases, with 6 bases between the two germline ends. The CDR3 consists of 12 residues. DNA for the CDR3: TGTGCCAGCAGTGAAGGGGCCCGGGAGCTGTTTTTT. Protein sequence: CASSEGARELFF.

This clone was seen once. The rearrangement links TRBV18 to TRBJ2-7, with TRBD1 as a possible D gene (5 bases). Germline CDR1 and CDR2: KGHSH and LQKENI. V shed 2 bases and J shed 2 bases, with 10 bases lying between them. The CDR3 loop spans 14 amino acids. DNA of the CDR3: TGTGCCAGCTCACCAATAGGGGCCCCCTACGAGCAGTACTTC. Protein product: CASSPIGAPYEQYF.

This clone was seen a handful of times. This chain uses TRBV19 with TRBJ1-1; D is unclear. Germline CDR1 and CDR2: LNHDA and SQIVND (reference sequence). This CDR3 spans 13 amino acids. With 6 bases removed from V and 1 base from J, the gap between germline ends came to 9 bases. In nucleotides, the CDR3 is TGTGCCAGTAGCCAGGCTTGGAACACTGAAGCTTTCTTT. Translation gives CASSQAWNTEAFF. Looking up the rest from reference TRBV19 and TRBJ1-1 gives the full variable domain: DGGITQSPKYLFRKEGQNVTLSCEQNLNHDAMYWYRQDPGQGLRLIYYSQIVNDFQKGDIAEGYSVSREKKESFPLTVTSAQKNPTAFYLCASSQAWNTEAFFGQGTRLTVV.

In regard to this clone: Other DNA sequences in this sample translate to the same CDR3. In nucleotides, the CDR3 is TGTGCCAGCAGCTCGGGACAGGGAAACACCGGGGAGCTGTTTTTT. Translation: CASSSGQGNTGELFF. The genes are TRBV5-4 and TRBJ2-2, with 9 bases that match TRBD1. The germline V gene has CDR1 SGHNT and CDR2 YYREEE (reference sequence). The CDR3 loop spans 15 amino acids. V gave up 3 bases and J gave up 2 bases; unmatched junction bases: 2.

This clone is a singleton in its sample. The V call is TRBV9, the J call TRBJ2-2; D unresolved. Germline CDR1 reads SGDLS; CDR2 reads YYNGEE. V was pared by 3 bases and J by 2 bases, with 5 bases between. This CDR3 has 13 residues. The CDR3 DNA follows: TGTGCCAGCAGCGCCCTAAACACCGGGGAGCTGTTTTTT. This gives the protein CASSALNTGELFF.

This clone was recorded a few times. The chain combines TRBV12-5 with TRBJ2-6; TRBD1 agrees at 9 bases. Germline V gives CDR1 LGHNT, CDR2 FRNRAP. This CDR3 is 16 amino acids long. J lost 4 bases, V lost 1 base, and 2 bases had no gene match. CDR3 loop: CASGLGTGVGANVLTF. In DNA, the CDR3 is TGTGCTAGTGGTTTGGGGACAGGGGTCGGGGCCAACGTCCTGACTTTC.

The chain uses TRBV11-2 and TRBJ2-1, with 9 positions matching TRBD2. The CDR3 contains 17 residues. Trimming removed 3 bases from V and 6 bases from J; junction bases left unmatched: 12. Germline-derived CDR1 and CDR2 are SGHAT and FQNNGV. CDR3 residues: CASSFPTLAGVGNEQFF. CDR3 in DNA: TGTGCCAGCAGCTTTCCCACCTTAGCGGGAGTGGGCAATGAGCAGTTCTTC.

The gene calls are TRBV15 and TRBJ2-2; 11 positions agree with TRBD2. V lost 1 base and J lost 4; bases outside the gene matches: 2. The CDR3 loop spans 16 amino acids. Per germline, CDR1 LNHNV and CDR2 YYDKDF (reference sequence). This chain's CDR3 is CATSRGLAGITGELFF. In DNA, the CDR3 is TGTGCCACCAGCAGAGGACTAGCGGGAATCACCGGGGAGCTGTTTTTT.

This clone was observed a few times. The chain's CDR3 is CASRETGGSLAPLFF. As DNA, the CDR3 is TGTGCCAGCAGGGAAACAGGGGGCTCTTTGGCTCCGCTGTTTTTT. This chain connects TRBV27 to TRBJ1-4; 9 bases map to TRBD1. Germline CDR1 reads MNHEY; CDR2 reads SMNVEV (reference sequence). This CDR3 spans 15 amino acids. With 6 bases clipped from V and 14 bases from J, the junction kept 16 bases outside the gene matches.

This chain links TRBV18 with TRBJ2-6; D call uncertain. Trimming removed 6 bases at V and 0 bases at J, with 12 bases between. The germline V gene encodes CDR1 KGHSH and CDR2 LQKENI. This CDR3 has 16 residues. In DNA, the CDR3 is TGTGCCAGCTCCCCTACTACCTACTCTGGGGCCAACGTCCTGACTTTC. This sequence encodes CASSPTTYSGANVLTF.

The CDR3 DNA follows: TGTGCCATCAGTGAGTCCGCTAGCGGGAGTGCCTTAGATACGCAGTATTTT. It codes for CAISESASGSALDTQYF. The V call is TRBV10-3, the J call TRBJ2-3; 10 bases align to TRBD2. The CDR3 contains 17 residues. V shed 0 bases and J 5 bases; nucleotides not matched to a gene: 8. The V gene's germline CDR1 is ENHRY and CDR2 SYGVKD.

The count of this clone is one. The chain has TRBV6-6 and TRBJ2-3, with 12 bases that match TRBD2. V was pared by 6 bases and J by 6 bases, with 4 bases of the junction left unmatched. The V gene's germline CDR1 is MNHNY and CDR2 SVGAGI (reference sequence). CDR3 size: 14 residues. In DNA form, the CDR3 reads TGTGCCAGCAGAGTGACTAGCGGGAGTGATACGCAGTATTTT. It encodes CASRVTSGSDTQYF.

The chain has TRBV5-1 and TRBJ2-7; D may be TRBD1 (5 bases). V shed 0 bases and J shed 7 bases, with 11 bases lying between them. The CDR3 is 13 residues long. From germline, CDR1 is SGHRS and CDR2 YFSETQ. CDR3 region: CASSLEPGREQYF. DNA for the CDR3: TGCGCCAGCAGCTTGGAGCCAGGGCGGGAGCAGTACTTC.

In this sample, this clone turned up a few times. This rearrangement joins TRBV19 to TRBJ1-2, with TRBD1 identical over 10 bases. Looked up from germline, CDR1 is LNHDA and CDR2 is SQIVND (reference sequence). J was trimmed by 10 bases and V by 7 bases; bases with no gene match: 6. The length of the CDR3 is 12 residues. The CDR3 region is CASTRTGGLYTF. DNA for the CDR3: TGTGCCAGTACCAGGACAGGGGGTCTCTACACCTTC.